This T cell receptor (beta chain) derives from a study of OX40 agonist ivuxolimab in advanced cancers. Patients who had autoimmune disease history or got systemic immunosuppression were left out. Study observations and caveats: Mean expanded clone counts were higher in CD8+ than CD4+ T cells.

Sequencing used immunoSEQ multiplex PCR; TCRdb keeps in-frame clones, though not all of them. The sample lists roughly 91,000 clones; about 87% were seen once. CDR3 length: 15 amino acids. Germline CDR1 is LNHDA and CDR2 is SQIVND (reference sequence). Trimming removed 5 bases from V and 4 bases from J, with 17 bases in between. A note on this clone: The antigen remains unidentified.

The rearrangement links TRBV19 to TRBJ1-2, with D unresolved. Sequenced here: CD4+ or CD8+ T cells sorted from blood, sampled in a trial of the OX40 agonist ivuxolimab. The clonotype originates from an adult with an advanced solid tumor such as melanoma, head and neck, liver or kidney cancer. The CDR3 nucleotides read TGTGCCAGTAGTTCCGGGTTGGGTTATTCCTATGGCTACACCTTC. Protein: CASSSGLGYSYGYTF.